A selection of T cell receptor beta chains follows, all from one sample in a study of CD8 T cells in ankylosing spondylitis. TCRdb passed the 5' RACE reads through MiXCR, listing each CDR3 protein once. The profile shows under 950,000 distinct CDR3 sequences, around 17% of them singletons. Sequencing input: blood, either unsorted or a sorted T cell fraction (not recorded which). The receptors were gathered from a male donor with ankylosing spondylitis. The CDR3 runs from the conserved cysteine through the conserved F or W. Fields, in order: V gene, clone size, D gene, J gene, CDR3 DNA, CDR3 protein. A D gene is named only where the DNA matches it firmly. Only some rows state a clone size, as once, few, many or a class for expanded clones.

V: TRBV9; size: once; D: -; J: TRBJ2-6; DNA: TGTGCCAGCAGCCCCAGAAGTCCTGGGGCCAACGTCCTGACTTTC; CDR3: CASSPRSPGANVLTF
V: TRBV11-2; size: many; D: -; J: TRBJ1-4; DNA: TGTGCCAGCAGCCAAGGTGGGGGAAAACTGTTTTTT; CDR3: CASSQGGGKLFF
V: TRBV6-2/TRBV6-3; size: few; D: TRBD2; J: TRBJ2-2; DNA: TGTGCCAGCACGCTGACTAGCTCTGGGGAGCTGTTTTTT; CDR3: CASTLTSSGELFF
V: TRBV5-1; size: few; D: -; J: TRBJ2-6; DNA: TGCGCCAGCAGTAACGTCGGGGCCAACGTCCTGACTTTC; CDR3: CASSNVGANVLTF
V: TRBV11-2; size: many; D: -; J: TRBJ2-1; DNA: TGTGCCAGCAGCGCGCGCCTTAACTACAATGAGCAGTTCTTC; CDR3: CASSARLNYNEQFF
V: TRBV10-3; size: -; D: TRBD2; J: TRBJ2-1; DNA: TGTGCCATCAGTGAGGGTGGCGGGAGTGGGGTTGAGCAGTTCTTC; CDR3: CAISEGGGSGVEQFF
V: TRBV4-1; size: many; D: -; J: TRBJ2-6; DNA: TGCGCCAGCAGCCCCACTGGGGCCAACGTCCTGACTTTC; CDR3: CASSPTGANVLTF
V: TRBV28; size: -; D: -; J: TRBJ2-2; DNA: TGTGCCAGCACCCTCTTTACGAGGGGCACCGGGGAGCTGTTTTTT; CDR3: CASTLFTRGTGELFF
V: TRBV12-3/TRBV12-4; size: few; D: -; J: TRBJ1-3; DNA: TGTGCCAGCACCGCTGGGGGCAGGGCCGACTCTGGAAACACCATATATTTT; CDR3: CASTAGGRADSGNTIYF
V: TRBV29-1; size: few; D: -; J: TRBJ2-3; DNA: TGCAGCGCCCCGGGCGGCCGACTGGATACGCAGTATTTT; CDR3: CSAPGGRLDTQYF
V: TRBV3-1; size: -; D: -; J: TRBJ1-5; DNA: TGTGCCAGCAGTAAGGGACCGCTGAATCAGCCCCAGCATTTT; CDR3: CASSKGPLNQPQHF
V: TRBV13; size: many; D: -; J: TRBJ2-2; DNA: TGTGCCAGCAGCTTAGGGGACAAGGAGCTGTTTTTT; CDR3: CASSLGDKELFF
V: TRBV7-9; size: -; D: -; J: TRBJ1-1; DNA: TGTGCCAGCAGCCCCGTAACGAACACTGAAGCTTTCTTT; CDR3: CASSPVTNTEAFF
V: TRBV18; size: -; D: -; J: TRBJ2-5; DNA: TGTGCCAGCTCACCGGCACAGGGCCAAGAGACCCAGTACTTC; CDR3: CASSPAQGQETQYF
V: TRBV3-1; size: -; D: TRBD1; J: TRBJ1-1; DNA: TGTGCCAGCAGCCACGTCTGGGACAGGGGGATTATGAACACTGAAGCTTTCTTT; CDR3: CASSHVWDRGIMNTEAFF
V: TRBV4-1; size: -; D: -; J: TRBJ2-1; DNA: TGCGCCAGCAGCCCCTGGGAAGCGGGCGGGGTCTTTGAGCAGTTCTTC; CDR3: CASSPWEAGGVFEQFF
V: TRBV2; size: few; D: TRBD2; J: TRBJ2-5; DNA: TGTGCCAGCAGAGGAGATAGCGGGGGAGCACAAGAGACCCAGTACTTC; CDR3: CASRGDSGGAQETQYF
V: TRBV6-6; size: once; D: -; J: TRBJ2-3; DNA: TGTGCCAGCAGTTCAGTCTGGGCAGATACGCAGTATTTT; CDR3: CASSSVWADTQYF
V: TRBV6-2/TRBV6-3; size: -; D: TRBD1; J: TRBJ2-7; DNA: TGTGCCAGCAGTTACTCGACAAGACAGGGGAGGATCCGAACCTACGAGCAGTACTTC; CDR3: CASSYSTRQGRIRTYEQYF
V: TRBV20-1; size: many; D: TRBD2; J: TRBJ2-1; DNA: TGCAGTGCTAGTGGCTGGCTAGCGGGAGAGGTTGAGCAGTTCTTC; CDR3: CSASGWLAGEVEQFF
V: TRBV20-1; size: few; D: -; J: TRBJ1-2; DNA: TGCAGTGCTAGAGTGGGGCAGAGCTATGGCTACACCTTC; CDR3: CSARVGQSYGYTF
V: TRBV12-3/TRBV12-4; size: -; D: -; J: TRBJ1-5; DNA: TGTGCCAGCAGTTCGCTGACAGGCAATCAGCCCCAGCATTTT; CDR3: CASSSLTGNQPQHF
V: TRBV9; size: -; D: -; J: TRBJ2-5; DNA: TGTGCCAGCAGCCCCCATCCCGGTGGCAGGGGCGAGACCCAGTACTTC; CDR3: CASSPHPGGRGETQYF
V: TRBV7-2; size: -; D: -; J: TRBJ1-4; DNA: TGTGCCAGCAGCTTAGAGTCGGGGCGTCCTAATGAAAAACTGTTTTTT; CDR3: CASSLESGRPNEKLFF
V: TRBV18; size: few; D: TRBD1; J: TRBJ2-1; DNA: TGTGCCAGCTCACCAACCCGGGACAGGAGCTACAATGAGCAGTTCTTC; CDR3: CASSPTRDRSYNEQFF
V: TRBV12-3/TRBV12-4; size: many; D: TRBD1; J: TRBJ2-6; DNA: TGTGCCAGCAGTTTACGACAGGGAGCCCCTGGGGCCAACGTCCTGACTTTC; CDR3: CASSLRQGAPGANVLTF
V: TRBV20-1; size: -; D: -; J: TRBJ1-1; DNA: TGCAGTGCTACGACCGCACCTGGGGGCGAAGTAGCTTTCTTT; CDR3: CSATTAPGGEVAFF
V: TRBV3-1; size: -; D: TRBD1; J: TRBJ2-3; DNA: TGTGCCAGCAGCCAGGGGACAGTCCTTAGCACAGATACGCAGTATTTT; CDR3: CASSQGTVLSTDTQYF
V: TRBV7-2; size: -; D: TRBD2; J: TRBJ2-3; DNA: TGTGCCAGCAGCCGTCCCACAGCGGGGGAAGATACGCAGTATTTT; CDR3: CASSRPTAGEDTQYF
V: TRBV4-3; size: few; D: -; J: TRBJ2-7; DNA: TGCGCCAGCAGCCAAGATTATGCGGCTAGCGCACCGGGCGAGCAGTACTTC; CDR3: CASSQDYAASAPGEQYF
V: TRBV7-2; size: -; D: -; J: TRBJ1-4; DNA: TGTGCCAGCAGCTTAGATCCGGATCGGGGCGAAAAACTGTTTTTT; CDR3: CASSLDPDRGEKLFF
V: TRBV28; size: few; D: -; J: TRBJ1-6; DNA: TGTGCCAGCAGCCCCGTGACGGAAAATTCACCCCTCCACTTT; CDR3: CASSPVTENSPLHF
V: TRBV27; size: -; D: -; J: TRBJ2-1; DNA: TGTGCCAGCACCCTTTTGGGGGGCACTGGCAATGAGCAGTTCTTC; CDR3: CASTLLGGTGNEQFF
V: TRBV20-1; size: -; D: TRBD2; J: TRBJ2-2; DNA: TGCAGTGTCCTACTAGCGGGAGAGAACACCGGGGAGCTGTTTTTT; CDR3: CSVLLAGENTGELFF
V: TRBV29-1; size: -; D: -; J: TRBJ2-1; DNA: TGCAGCGTTGATTTTGCCCGCCCACAATACAATGAGCAGTTCTTC; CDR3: CSVDFARPQYNEQFF
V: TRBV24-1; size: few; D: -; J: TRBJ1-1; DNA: TGTGCCACCAGTGATTCGAAGGGCACTGAAGCTTTCTTT; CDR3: CATSDSKGTEAFF
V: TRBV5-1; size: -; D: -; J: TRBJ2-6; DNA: TGCGCCAGCAGCCCGCAGGAGTCTGGGGCCAACGTCCTGACTTTC; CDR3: CASSPQESGANVLTF
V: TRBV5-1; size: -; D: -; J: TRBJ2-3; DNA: TGCGCCAGCAGCACCGAAACGGACCGGGGACGACGGTATTTT; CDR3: CASSTETDRGRRYF
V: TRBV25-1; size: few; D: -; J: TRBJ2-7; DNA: TGTGCCAGCACGCCAGGGATAGGCGAGCAGTACTTC; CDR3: CASTPGIGEQYF
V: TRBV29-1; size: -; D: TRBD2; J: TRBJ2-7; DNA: TGCAGCGTTGAGGGCACGACGAGCGGGAGTACGAACGAGCAGTACTTC; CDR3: CSVEGTTSGSTNEQYF
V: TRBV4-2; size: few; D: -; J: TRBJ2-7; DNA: TGTGCCAGCAGCCAATCGACCGACGAGCAGTACTTC; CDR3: CASSQSTDEQYF
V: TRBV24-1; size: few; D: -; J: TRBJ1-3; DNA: TGTGCCACCAGTGAAAGTGGGACAAATGGAAACACCATATATTTT; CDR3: CATSESGTNGNTIYF
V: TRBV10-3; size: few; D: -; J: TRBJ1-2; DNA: TGTGCCATCAGTTGGACGGAGAACTATGGCTACACCTTC; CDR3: CAISWTENYGYTF
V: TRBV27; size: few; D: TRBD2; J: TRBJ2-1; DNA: TGTGCCAGCAGCCTCGTAGGGGCGGGAGCGGGCAATGAGCAGTTCTTC; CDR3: CASSLVGAGAGNEQFF
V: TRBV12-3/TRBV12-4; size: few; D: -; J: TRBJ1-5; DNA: TGTGCCAGCAGTTTAGGGGAGGTTTGGGAGAATCAGCCCCAGCATTTT; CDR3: CASSLGEVWENQPQHF
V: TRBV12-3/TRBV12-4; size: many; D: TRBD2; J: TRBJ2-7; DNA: TGTGCCAGCAGCAGCGGGAGCTCCTACGAGCAGTACTTC; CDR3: CASSSGSSYEQYF
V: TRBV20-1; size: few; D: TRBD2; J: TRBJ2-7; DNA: TGCAGTGCTAGACGCGGACTAGCGGGAATCCTCTACGAGCAGTACTTC; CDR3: CSARRGLAGILYEQYF
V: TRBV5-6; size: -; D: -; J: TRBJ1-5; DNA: TGTGCCAGCAGCTTGGAGGGGTCAGGAGTTCAGCCCCAGCATTTT; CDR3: CASSLEGSGVQPQHF
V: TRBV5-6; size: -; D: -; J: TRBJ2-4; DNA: TGTGCCAGCAGACGAGAGGGAAAAAAGGGGGACATTCAGTACTTC; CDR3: CASRREGKKGDIQYF
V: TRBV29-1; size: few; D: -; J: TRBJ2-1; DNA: TGCAGCGTTGAGGGGTGGGAGTGGAGAGGTGAGCAGTTCTTC; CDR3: CSVEGWEWRGEQFF
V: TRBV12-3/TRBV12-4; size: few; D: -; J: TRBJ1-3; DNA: TGTGCCAGCAGCTACCGACAGATCTCTGGAAACACCATATATTTT; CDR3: CASSYRQISGNTIYF
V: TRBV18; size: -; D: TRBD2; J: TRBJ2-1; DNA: TGTGCCAGCTCACCACGACGGGAGGCCCAGGCGTTCTTC; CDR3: CASSPRREAQAFF
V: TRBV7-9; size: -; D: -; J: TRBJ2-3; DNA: TGTGCCAGCAGCTCACCCAAACGGGGCGGGCCAGATACGCAGTATTTT; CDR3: CASSSPKRGGPDTQYF
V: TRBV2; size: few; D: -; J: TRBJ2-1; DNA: TGTGCCAGCAGTGAACCGGGACAACCTCGTGTCGATGAGCAGTTCTTC; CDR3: CASSEPGQPRVDEQFF
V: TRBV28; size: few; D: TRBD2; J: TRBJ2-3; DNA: TGTGCCAGCAGTTTGACCTTTCTAGCGGGGGGGCGCGATACGCAGTATTTT; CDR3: CASSLTFLAGGRDTQYF
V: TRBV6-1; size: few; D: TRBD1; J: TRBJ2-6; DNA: TGTGCCAGCAGCCGTAATCCCTTTGGACAGGGCTGGGCCAACGTCCTGACTTTC; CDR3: CASSRNPFGQGWANVLTF